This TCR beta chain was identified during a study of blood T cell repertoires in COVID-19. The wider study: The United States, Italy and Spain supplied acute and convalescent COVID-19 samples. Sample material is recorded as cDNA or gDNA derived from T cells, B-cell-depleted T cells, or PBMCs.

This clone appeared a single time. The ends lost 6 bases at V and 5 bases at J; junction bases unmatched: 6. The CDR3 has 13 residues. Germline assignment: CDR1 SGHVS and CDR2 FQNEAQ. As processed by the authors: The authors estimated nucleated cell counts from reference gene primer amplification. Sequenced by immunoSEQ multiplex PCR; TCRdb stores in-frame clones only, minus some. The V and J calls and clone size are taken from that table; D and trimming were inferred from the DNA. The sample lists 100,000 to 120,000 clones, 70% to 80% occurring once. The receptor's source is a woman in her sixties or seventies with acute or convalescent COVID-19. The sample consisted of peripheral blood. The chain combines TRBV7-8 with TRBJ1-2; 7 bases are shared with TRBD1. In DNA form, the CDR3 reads TGTGCCAGCAGTCGACAGGGTCTATATGGCTACACCTTC. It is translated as CASSRQGLYGYTF.